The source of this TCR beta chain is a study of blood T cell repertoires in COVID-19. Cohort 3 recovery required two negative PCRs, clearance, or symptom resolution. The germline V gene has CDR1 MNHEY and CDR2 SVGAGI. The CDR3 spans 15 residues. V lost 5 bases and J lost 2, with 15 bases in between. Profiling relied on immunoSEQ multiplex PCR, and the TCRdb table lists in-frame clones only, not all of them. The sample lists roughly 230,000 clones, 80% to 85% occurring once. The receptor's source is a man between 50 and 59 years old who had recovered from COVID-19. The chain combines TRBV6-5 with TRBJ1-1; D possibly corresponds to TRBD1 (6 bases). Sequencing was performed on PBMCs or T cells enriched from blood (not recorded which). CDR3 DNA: TGTGCCAGCAGTCTCAGGGGAGGGATTAACACTGAAGCTTTCTTT. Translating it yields CASSLRGGINTEAFF.